These 25 T cell receptor beta chains share one sample of origin, sequenced in a study of vaccination effects on CD4 cells after COVID-19. Only in-frame clones appear in the TCRdb table, and some are missing; sequencing was by immunoSEQ multiplex PCR. The sample holds about 34,000 clones, roughly 73% seen once. Using viral peptide pools, the ViraFEST assay grew out antigen-specific CD4+ T cells prior to sequencing. Culturing for about 10 days preceded CD4+ T cell isolation. All vaccine recipients tested negative for nucleocapsid antibodies and had never contracted SARS-CoV-2 infection. No antigens are known for them. Sequenced material: CD4+ T cells from PBMCs cultured with HCoV-OC43 spike peptides, taken before COVID-19 vaccination. Subset given: HCoV-OC43 spike overlapping peptide pool stimulation. Receptors were obtained from a human donor who received a COVID-19 vaccine.

The V gene is TRBV10-3, the J gene TRBJ2-3, with 11 bases identical to TRBD2. With 4 bases clipped from V and 6 bases from J, the junction kept 6 bases outside the gene matches. Germline lookup yields CDR1 ENHRY and CDR2 SYGVKD. This CDR3 has 15 residues. CDR3 coding DNA: TGTGCCATCAGTGCAGCTAGCGGGGGGCGGGATACGCAGTATTTT. This gives the protein CAISAASGGRDTQYF.

This clone was seen only once. This chain's CDR3 is CASSGTPNSPLHF. The CDR3 DNA reads as TGTGCCTCGTCCGGGACACCGAATTCACCCCTCCACTTT. The V and J genes are TRBV30 and TRBJ1-6; weak D call: TRBD1 (6 bases). CDR1 and CDR2 from the germline V gene are GTSNPN and SVGIG (reference sequence). The germline V and J ends were trimmed by 7 bases and 7 bases, with 14 bases remaining between them. This CDR3 is built from 13 residues.

This chain uses TRBV6-2 or TRBV6-3 with TRBJ1-2; D gene uncertain. V lost 2 bases and J 0 bases, leaving 13 bases between the germline ends. The CDR3 loop spans 16 amino acids. Germline CDR1 reads MNHEY; CDR2 reads SVGEGT. The CDR3 loop is CASSYGQTLANYGYTF. The CDR3, as DNA: TGTGCCAGCAGTTACGGGCAGACGTTAGCTAACTATGGCTACACCTTC.

This chain connects TRBV19 to TRBJ2-3, with D hard to call. There are 15 residues in the CDR3. V was cut by 6 bases and J by 0 bases, with 13 bases left in between. Germline assignment: CDR1 LNHDA and CDR2 SQIVND (reference sequence). This CDR3 reads CASSPKKPSTDTQYF. In DNA, the CDR3 is TGTGCCAGTAGCCCCAAGAAGCCTAGCACAGATACGCAGTATTTT.

The chain is built from TRBV7-9 and TRBJ1-3, with D uncertain. The CDR3 has 13 residues. CDR1 and CDR2 (germline): SEHNR, FQNEAQ (reference sequence). Trimming pared 5 bases from V and 9 bases from J, leaving 14 bases between. The CDR3 is CASSTIIGGTIYF. DNA of the CDR3: TGTGCCAGCAGCACCATCATAGGTGGCACCATATATTTT.

This clone was picked up a small number of times. The V call is TRBV12-3 or TRBV12-4, the J call TRBJ2-7, with D perhaps given as TRBD1 or TRBD2 (5 bases each). Trimming removed 2 bases at V and 7 bases at J, with 12 bases between. The CDR3 length is 13 residues. CDR3 sequence: CASSLNRWREQYF. The CDR3 nucleotides are TGTGCCAGCAGTTTAAACAGGTGGAGGGAGCAGTACTTC.

CDR3 in amino acids: CASSSGTLGGLYGYTF. CDR3 in DNA: TGCGCCAGCAGCAGCGGGACTCTTGGAGGACTCTATGGCTACACCTTC. This chain connects TRBV4-1 to TRBJ1-2; possible D gene TRBD1, 5 bases. Germline V gene lookup returns CDR1 MGHRA and CDR2 YSYEKL. V was shortened by 5 bases and J by 4 bases, with 20 bases between the two germline ends. This CDR3 contains 16 residues.

The chain is built from TRBV5-1 and TRBJ2-7; TRBD1 aligns across 7 bases. The CDR3 is 14 amino acids. CDR1 is SGHRS and CDR2 is YFSETQ in the germline V gene. Losses at the gene ends were 4 bases for V and 4 bases for J; bases not matched to a gene: 8. The CDR3 DNA is TGCGCCAGCAGCACCGACAGGGCAAATTACGAGCAGTACTTC. This encodes CASSTDRANYEQYF.

The rearrangement uses TRBV30 and TRBJ2-3, with D hard to call. Trimming pared 4 bases from V and 3 bases from J, leaving 8 bases between. The CDR3 is 12 amino acids. Germline V gene lookup returns CDR1 GTSNPN and CDR2 SVGIG (reference sequence). CDR3 residues: CAWTRSTDTQYF. CDR3 DNA: TGTGCCTGGACCAGGTCGACAGATACGCAGTATTTT.

This clone came up once. The chain employs TRBV6-4 and TRBJ2-3, with 8 bases matching TRBD2. From germline, CDR1 is MRHNA and CDR2 SNTAGT. The CDR3 has 14 residues. The V and J ends lost 5 bases and 5 bases, in that order; junction bases with no gene match: 6. CDR3 nucleotide sequence: TGTGCCAGCAGTTCCAGCGGGGGAGTAGATACGCAGTATTTT. It is translated as CASSSSGGVDTQYF.

This clone was observed a single time. The chain carries TRBV30 and TRBJ1-4, with D perhaps matching TRBD1 (5 bases). This CDR3 is built from 13 residues. Looked up from germline, CDR1 is GTSNPN and CDR2 is SVGIG (reference sequence). The ends were cut back, 3 bases at V and 7 bases at J, with 12 bases in the middle. The CDR3 DNA is TGTGCCTGGAGAGGGGAAAGGGGTGAAAAACTGTTTTTT. Translation: CAWRGERGEKLFF.

The rearrangement uses TRBV3-1 (or the pseudogene TRBV3-2) and TRBJ2-1; 12 nucleotides align to TRBD2. The trim removed 4 bases at V and 7 bases at J, leaving 2 bases unmatched. The CDR3 covers 14 residues. Per germline, CDR1 LGHDT and CDR2 YNNKEL (reference sequence). CDR3 region: CASSPGTSGNEQFF. CDR3 nucleotides: TGTGCCAGCAGCCCTGGGACTAGCGGGAATGAGCAGTTCTTC.

The chain uses TRBV15 and TRBJ1-2; no clear D gene. CDR1 and CDR2 from the germline V gene are LNHNV and YYDKDF (reference sequence). Trimming cost V 0 bases and J 4 bases, with 6 bases left between them. The CDR3 is made up of 13 amino acids. The CDR3 DNA is TGTGCCACCAGCAGAGACAGGACCTATGGCTACACCTTC. Protein sequence: CATSRDRTYGYTF. The full variable domain, its missing parts supplied by reference TRBV15 and TRBJ1-2, is DAMVIQNPRYQVTQFGKPVTLSCSQTLNHNVMYWYQQKSSQAPKLLFHYYDKDFNNEADTPDNFQSRRPNTSFCFLDIRSPGLGDTAMYLCATSRDRTYGYTFGSGTRLTVV.

Points on this clone: The junction differs from germline at one of its ends, possibly a read error. The rearrangement uses TRBV6-6 and TRBJ2-3; TRBD1 agrees at 11 bases. Germline loops: CDR1 MNHNY, CDR2 SVGAGI (reference sequence). The CDR3 has 16 residues. CDR3 sequence (DNA): TGTGCCAGCAGTTACCGGACAGGGGGCCCCACAAATACGCAGTATTTT. As protein: CASSYRTGGPTNTQYF.

This clone turned up a few times. The chain has TRBV4-1 and TRBJ1-5; TRBD1 is a possible D gene (5 bases). V was clipped by 5 bases and J by 0 bases, with 8 bases between them. Germline CDR1 is MGHRA and CDR2 is YSYEKL. The CDR3 runs to 14 residues. The CDR3 DNA follows: TGCGCCAGCAGCTTCAGGGTTAGCAATCAGCCCCAGCATTTT. Amino acid sequence: CASSFRVSNQPQHF.

J is TRBJ1-3 and V is TRBV30; D is unclear. Germline values: CDR1 GTSNPN, CDR2 SVGIG (reference sequence). CDR3 length: 15 residues. V lost 1 base, J lost 2 bases, and 12 bases lay in between. The CDR3 reads CAWSAIRSAGNTIYF. CDR3 nucleotides: TGTGCCTGGAGTGCGATTCGGAGCGCTGGAAACACCATATATTTT.

CDR3 coding DNA: TGTGCCATCAGTGGGACAGGCCAAGAGGAAGCTTTCTTT. Amino acid sequence: CAISGTGQEEAFF. V and J are TRBV10-3 and TRBJ1-1, with 7 bases that match TRBD1. Germline values: CDR1 ENHRY, CDR2 SYGVKD. V shed 4 bases and J 8 bases; nucleotides not matched to a gene: 7. The CDR3 length is 13 residues.

The genes are TRBV10-3 and TRBJ2-2; 7 bases fit TRBD2. Germline V gene lookup returns CDR1 ENHRY and CDR2 SYGVKD. The V segment lost 6 bases and the J segment 1 base; nucleotides outside the gene matches: 8. This CDR3 is 16 amino acids long. Here the CDR3 DNA reads TGTGCCATCAGCCTAGGGCTAGCGGAGAACACCGGGGAGCTGTTTTTT. Its translation: CAISLGLAENTGELFF.

The chain couples TRBV11-1 to TRBJ2-1; TRBD2 is a possible D gene (6 bases). The V gene's germline CDR1 is SGHAT and CDR2 FQDESV (reference sequence). Deletions cut 6 bases from V and 8 bases from J, with 14 bases between. The CDR3 sequence is 13 residues long. This CDR3 reads CASSYNRDYEQFF. DNA of the CDR3: TGTGCCAGCAGTTATAACCGGGACTATGAGCAGTTCTTC. Full variable domain (missing parts from reference TRBV11-1 and TRBJ2-1): EAEVAQSPRYKITEKSQAVAFWCDPISGHATLYWYRQILGQGPELLVQFQDESVVDDSQLPKDRFSAERLKGVDSTLKIQPAELGDSAMYLCASSYNRDYEQFFGPGTRLTVL.

This clone was seen more than once but under ten times. The V call is TRBV10-3, the J call TRBJ2-7; D is tentatively TRBD1 or TRBD2 (5 bases each). V shed 3 bases and J shed 2 bases, with 11 bases lying between them. Germline assignment: CDR1 ENHRY and CDR2 SYGVKD. The CDR3 consists of 14 residues. The CDR3 loop reads CAISEGTGTYEQYF. CDR3 in DNA: TGTGCCATCAGTGAAGGGACCGGTACCTACGAGCAGTACTTC.

The chain employs TRBV5-6 and TRBJ1-1; D remains unclear. CDR3 length equals 13 residues. Trimming cost V 0 bases and J 1 base, with 4 bases left between them. The V gene's germline CDR1 is SGHDT and CDR2 YYEEEE. The CDR3 DNA is TGTGCCAGCAGCTTGGCCAGGAACACTGAAGCTTTCTTT. The encoded protein is CASSLARNTEAFF. The whole variable domain, filled in from reference TRBV5-6 and TRBJ1-1, reads DAGVTQSPTHLIKTRGQQVTLRCSPKSGHDTVSWYQQALGQGPQFIFQYYEEEERQRGNFPDRFSGHQFPNYSSELNVNALLLGDSALYLCASSLARNTEAFFGQGTRLTVV.

V is TRBV5-5 and J is TRBJ2-1; D remains unclear. Trimming took 0 bases from V and 3 from J, leaving 7 bases between them. The length of the CDR3 is 14 residues. Germline V gene data show CDR1 as SGHKS and CDR2 as YYEKEE (reference sequence). As DNA, the CDR3 is TGTGCCAGCAGCTTGGACCTATTCTACAATGAGCAGTTCTTC. Encoded protein: CASSLDLFYNEQFF.

DNA of the CDR3: TGTGCCTGGAGTCCGCACTCCTACGAGCAGTACTTC. Translated, it gives CAWSPHSYEQYF. The chain joins TRBV30 to TRBJ2-7; D not resolved. Trimming took off 2 bases at V and 0 bases at J, with 5 bases between the two ends. The CDR3 contains 12 residues. CDR1 and CDR2 (germline): GTSNPN, SVGIG (reference sequence). The full variable domain, with the rest looked up from reference TRBV30 and TRBJ2-7, is SQTIHQWPATLVQPVGSPLSLECTVEGTSNPNLYWYRQAAGRGLQLLFYSVGIGQISSEVPQNLSASRPQDRQFILSSKKLLLSDSGFYLCAWSPHSYEQYFGPGTRLTVT.

The chain joins TRBV9 to TRBJ1-4, with D tentatively TRBD1 (5 bases). This CDR3 region has 15 residues. With 0 bases removed from V and 5 bases from J, the gap between germline ends came to 11 bases. Germline lookup yields CDR1 SGDLS and CDR2 YYNGEE. The CDR3 DNA sequence: TGTGCCAGCAGCGTAGCTTGGCAGGGAAATGAAAAACTGTTTTTT. Its translation: CASSVAWQGNEKLFF.

The chain couples TRBV5-4 to TRBJ2-3, with 13 bases identical to TRBD2. Germline assignment: CDR1 SGHNT and CDR2 YYREEE (reference sequence). V was clipped by 2 bases and J by 3 bases; unmatched bases: 3. The CDR3 totals 16 residues. CDR3 in amino acids: CASSLRTSGRTDTQYF. The DNA of the CDR3 is TGTGCCAGCAGCTTAAGGACTAGCGGGAGAACAGATACGCAGTATTTT.